This T cell receptor (beta chain) was observed in a study of cytomegalovirus exposure and HLA in healthy donors. Study as a whole: Early released data comprised about 85 million unique TCRs from HLA-typed donors. Among the approximately 400 genotyped donors, 81% were placed in the Caucasian-associated ancestry cluster.

Vbeta (60) and Jbeta (13) primers were used in the PCR. The repertoire was sequenced with immunoSEQ multiplex PCR; TCRdb's copy has only in-frame clones and lacks some. The sample holds hundreds of thousands of clones, 65% to 85% seen once. The CDR3 is 16 amino acids. V trimming: 5 bases; J trimming: 4 bases; junction bases outside the gene matches: 14. The germline gives CDR1 SEHNR, CDR2 FQNEAQ (reference sequence). V gene TRBV7-9 combines with J gene TRBJ2-7; TRBD2 agrees at 7 bases. Source material: PBMCs. The origin of this receptor is a boy under 10 years old in good health and CMV-seronegative. CDR3 region: CASSTPWRETKYEQYF. CDR3 bases: TGTGCCAGCAGCACTCCCTGGCGGGAGACTAAGTACGAGCAGTACTTC.